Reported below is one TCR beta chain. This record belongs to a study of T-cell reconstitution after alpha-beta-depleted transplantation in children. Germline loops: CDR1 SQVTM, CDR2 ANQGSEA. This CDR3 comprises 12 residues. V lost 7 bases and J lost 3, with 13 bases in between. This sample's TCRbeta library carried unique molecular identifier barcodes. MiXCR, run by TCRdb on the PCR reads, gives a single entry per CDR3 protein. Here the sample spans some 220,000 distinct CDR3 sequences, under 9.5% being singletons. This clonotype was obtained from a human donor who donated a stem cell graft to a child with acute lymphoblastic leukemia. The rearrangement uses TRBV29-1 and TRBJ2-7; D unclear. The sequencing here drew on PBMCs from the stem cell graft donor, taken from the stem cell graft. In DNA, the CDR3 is TGCAGCGGCTCCTCGGGTAGCTACGAGCAGTACTTC. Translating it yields CSGSSGSYEQYF.